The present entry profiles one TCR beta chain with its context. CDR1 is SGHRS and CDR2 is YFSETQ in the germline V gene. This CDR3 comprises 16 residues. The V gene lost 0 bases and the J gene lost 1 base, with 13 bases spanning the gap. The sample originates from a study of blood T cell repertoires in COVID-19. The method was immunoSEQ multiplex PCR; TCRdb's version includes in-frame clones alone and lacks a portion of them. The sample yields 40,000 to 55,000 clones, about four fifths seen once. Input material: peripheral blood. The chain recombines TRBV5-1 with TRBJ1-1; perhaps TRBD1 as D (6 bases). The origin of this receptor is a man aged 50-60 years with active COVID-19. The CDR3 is CASSLAGGPENTEAFF. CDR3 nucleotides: TGCGCCAGCAGCTTGGCCGGGGGGCCAGAGAACACTGAAGCTTTCTTT.